One sample yielded the 29 T cell receptor beta chains listed below, sequenced in a study of cytomegalovirus exposure and HLA in healthy donors. Assay: immunoSEQ multiplex PCR; the TCRdb copy retains only in-frame clones and omits some. The sample comprises 220,000 or so clones, around four fifths of which are singletons, and 11% to 15% rests with the top ten. The specimen was PBMCs. Source of these receptors: a woman between 25 and 40 years old in good health and CMV-seropositive.

Regarding this clone: Other DNA sequences in the sample encode the same CDR3. The chain has TRBV9 and TRBJ1-2, with TRBD1 matching 8 bases. CDR1 and CDR2 (germline): SGDLS, YYNGEE. The CDR3 loop spans 14 amino acids. Trimming cost V 0 bases and J 2 bases; bases outside gene matches: 0. Here the CDR3 reads CASSVGTGNYGYTF. In DNA, the CDR3 is TGTGCCAGCAGCGTAGGGACAGGGAACTATGGCTACACCTTC. Variable domain in full (rest from reference TRBV9 and TRBJ1-2): DSGVTQTPKHLITATGQRVTLRCSPRSGDLSVYWYQQSLDQGLQFLIQYYNGEERAKGNILERFSAQQFPDLHSELNLSSLELGDSALYFCASSVGTGNYGYTFGSGTRLTVV.

The V gene is TRBV19, the J gene TRBJ2-3; 10 positions match TRBD2. V trimming: 8 bases; J trimming: 4 bases; junction bases outside the gene matches: 6. Germline V gives CDR1 LNHDA, CDR2 SQIVND (reference sequence). The CDR3 length is 14 residues. The CDR3 region has the DNA TGTGCCAGTCGAGCTAGCGGGAGTGCAGATACGCAGTATTTT. Translated: CASRASGSADTQYF. Drawing the rest from reference TRBV19 and TRBJ2-3, the complete variable domain is DGGITQSPKYLFRKEGQNVTLSCEQNLNHDAMYWYRQDPGQGLRLIYYSQIVNDFQKGDIAEGYSVSREKKESFPLTVTSAQKNPTAFYLCASRASGSADTQYFGPGTRLTVL.

CDR3 DNA: TGTGCCAGCAGCTTTACTAGCGGAGAGACCCAGTACTTC. Protein: CASSFTSGETQYF. The chain is built from TRBV7-6 and TRBJ2-5; TRBD2 agrees at 8 bases. The CDR3 has 13 amino acids. CDR1 SGHVS and CDR2 FNYEAQ come from the germline V gene. Trimming removed 3 bases from V and 4 bases from J; junction bases left unmatched: 1.

The V gene is TRBV19, the J gene TRBJ1-2, with a tentative D call TRBD1 (6 bases). V dropped 6 bases and J dropped 6 bases, with 17 bases sitting between them. Germline V lookup: CDR1 LNHDA, CDR2 SQIVND (reference sequence). This CDR3 contains 14 residues. CDR3 protein: CASRRTTGSHGYTF. CDR3 sequence (DNA): TGTGCCAGTAGACGCACTACAGGGAGCCATGGCTACACCTTC.

The chain uses TRBV5-4 and TRBJ2-5; possibly TRBD1 or TRBD2 for D (6 bases each). V lost 7 bases, J lost 2 bases, and 18 bases lay in between. This CDR3 has 15 residues. Germline V gives CDR1 SGHNT, CDR2 YYREEE (reference sequence). The CDR3 loop is CASGPQGLIQETQYF. DNA for the CDR3: TGTGCCAGCGGGCCACAGGGACTGATACAAGAGACCCAGTACTTC.

The table lists this clone with a few counts. The chain employs TRBV6-5 and TRBJ1-2, with D maybe TRBD1 (5 bases). The germline V and J ends were trimmed by 6 bases and 7 bases, with 18 bases remaining between them. Germline V lookup: CDR1 MNHEY, CDR2 SVGAGI. This CDR3 is 14 amino acids long. CDR3: CASSQLGQGRGYTF. The CDR3 bases are TGTGCCAGCAGCCAACTGGGGCAAGGACGTGGCTACACCTTC.

The rearrangement links TRBV6-1 to TRBJ2-6; D remains ambiguous. The CDR3 has 15 amino acids. Germline assignment: CDR1 MNHNS and CDR2 SASEGT. Trimming left V 10 bases short and J 0 bases short, with 13 bases between. CDR3 residues: CAIILPLSGANVLTF. The CDR3 coding sequence is TGTGCCATCATCCTCCCTCTCTCTGGGGCCAACGTCCTGACTTTC.

The chain couples TRBV9 to TRBJ2-3, with TRBD2 matching 8 bases. J gave up 4 bases and V 0 bases, and 10 bases lay outside the gene matches. The CDR3 length is 17 residues. Germline V gene lookup returns CDR1 SGDLS and CDR2 YYNGEE. The CDR3 sequence: CASSVGGSGSGADTQYF. Here the CDR3 DNA reads TGTGCCAGCAGCGTAGGGGGAAGCGGGAGTGGTGCAGATACGCAGTATTTT.

This clone was seen more than once but under ten times. V and J are TRBV7-8 and TRBJ2-1, with D possibly called TRBD1 or TRBD2 (5 bases each). Deletions cut 2 bases from V and 7 bases from J, with 12 bases between. Germline assignment: CDR1 SGHVS and CDR2 FQNEAQ. The CDR3 has 14 amino acids. The CDR3 is CASSLPGRVNEQFF. The DNA for the CDR3 is TGTGCCAGCAGCTTACCGGGACGTGTGAATGAGCAGTTCTTC. Full variable domain (rest looked up from reference TRBV7-8 and TRBJ2-1): GAGVSQSPRYKVAKRGQDVALRCDPISGHVSLFWYQQALGQGPEFLTYFQNEAQLDKSGLPSDRFFAERPEGSVSTLKIQRTQQEDSAVYLCASSLPGRVNEQFFGPGTRLTVL.

The CDR3 coding sequence is TGTGCCACAAGGGCGGGAGGTCGGGAGACCCAGTACTTC. Amino acid sequence: CATRAGGRETQYF. The V call is TRBV2, the J call TRBJ2-5, with 8 bases identical to TRBD2. In germline, CDR1 is SNHLY, CDR2 FYNNEI. V shed 10 bases, J shed 5 bases, and the junction held 9 bases outside the gene matches. There are 13 residues in the CDR3.

This sequence joins TRBV7-2 and TRBJ2-3; D gene unclear. From germline, CDR1 is SGHTA and CDR2 FQGNSA. Between the trimmed V and J ends, which lost 5 bases and 4 bases, there was a span of 10 bases. The CDR3 covers 13 residues. The CDR3 loop is CASSLSFSDTQYF. DNA of the CDR3: TGTGCCAGCAGCCTTAGTTTTTCAGATACGCAGTATTTT. Based on the CDR3 plus reference TRBV7-2 and TRBJ2-3, the full variable domain is GAGVSQSPSNKVTEKGKDVELRCDPISGHTALYWYRQSLGQGLEFLIYFQGNSAPDKSGLPSDRFSAERTGGSVSTLTIQRTQQEDSAVYLCASSLSFSDTQYFGPGTRLTVL.

In this sample, this clone turned up a few times. V usage is TRBV18 and J usage is TRBJ2-5; D is ambiguous. Between the trimmed V and J ends, which lost 0 bases and 5 bases, there was a span of 10 bases. CDR3 size: 14 residues. Germline assignment: CDR1 KGHSH and CDR2 LQKENI. CDR3 bases: TGTGCCAGCTCACCACCGATCTTCGCGGAGACCCAGTACTTC. Its translation is CASSPPIFAETQYF.

The chain joins TRBV28 to TRBJ2-1; 7 nucleotides match TRBD2. The CDR3 loop spans 15 amino acids. Germline trimming cut 4 bases from V and 2 bases from J; bases unmatched to any gene: 5. Germline lookup yields CDR1 MDHEN and CDR2 SYDVKM. CDR3 loop: CASSSAGEAYNEQFF. The CDR3 nucleotides are TGTGCCAGCAGTTCCGCGGGAGAAGCCTACAATGAGCAGTTCTTC.

This clone turned up a few times. The chain combines TRBV2 with TRBJ2-5; TRBD1 agrees at 7 bases. Germline CDR1 reads SNHLY; CDR2 reads FYNNEI. The CDR3 spans 15 residues. V trimming: 5 bases; J trimming: 5 bases; junction bases outside the gene matches: 11. CDR3 nucleotide sequence: TGTGCCAGCAGTACCCTTGGGACAGAAGAGGAGACCCAGTACTTC. It translates to CASSTLGTEEETQYF.

This clone was seen repeatedly, ten times or more. The gene calls are TRBV15 and TRBJ2-5; the match to TRBD2 covers 9 bases. V was clipped by 1 base and J by 1 base; unmatched bases: 13. Germline CDR1 LNHNV, CDR2 YYDKDF (reference sequence). The CDR3 spans 19 residues. The CDR3 spells CATSRAPGQSGRFQETQYF. The DNA of the CDR3 is TGTGCCACCAGCAGAGCCCCGGGACAGAGCGGGAGGTTCCAAGAGACCCAGTACTTC.

This chain connects TRBV9 to TRBJ1-2; 7 positions match TRBD1. The germline gives CDR1 SGDLS, CDR2 YYNGEE. Unmatched junction bases numbered 10, after V lost 9 bases and J lost 5 bases. The CDR3 contains 13 residues. CDR3: CANRGPAYYGYTF. The CDR3 bases are TGTGCCAACAGGGGCCCAGCTTATTATGGCTACACCTTC.

The chain is built from TRBV14 and TRBJ1-3; D gene uncertain. Trimming stripped 2 bases from V and 0 bases from J, with 5 bases between. Germline V CDR1 and CDR2: SGHDN, FVKESK. The CDR3 has 14 residues. CDR3 in DNA: TGTGCCAGCAGCCAATCTTACTCTGGAAACACCATATATTTT. It translates to CASSQSYSGNTIYF.

V is TRBV11-3 and J is TRBJ2-7; 9 nucleotides line up with TRBD1. Looked up from germline, CDR1 is SGHNT and CDR2 is YENEEA. The V gene end was trimmed by 1 base and the J gene end by 5 bases; junction bases not matched to a gene: 3. The CDR3 is 14 amino acids. CDR3 protein: CASSLGDRVHEQYF. The CDR3 nucleotides are TGTGCCAGCAGCTTAGGGGACAGGGTCCACGAGCAGTACTTC.

DNA of the CDR3: TGTGCCAGCAGTCCCCTGGGTCTCGGACCTGAAGCTTTCTTT. Encoded protein: CASSPLGLGPEAFF. The chain employs TRBV27 and TRBJ1-1; D is unresolved. The CDR3 is 14 amino acids. The V end was cut by 5 bases, the J end by 6 bases, with 16 bases between. CDR1 and CDR2 (germline): MNHEY, SMNVEV (reference sequence).

The chain uses TRBV7-9 and TRBJ2-3; D gene unclear. Trimming removed 3 bases at V and 2 bases at J, with 0 bases between. Germline V lookup: CDR1 SEHNR, CDR2 FQNEAQ (reference sequence). CDR3 length: 11 residues. CDR3 amino acids: CASSFTDTQYF. As DNA, the CDR3 is TGTGCCAGCAGCTTCACAGATACGCAGTATTTT. Complete variable domain (other parts from reference TRBV7-9 and TRBJ2-3): DTGVSQNPRHKITKRGQNVTFRCDPISEHNRLYWYRQTLGQGPEFLTYFQNEAQLEKSRLLSDRFSAERPKGSFSTLEIQRTEQGDSAMYLCASSFTDTQYFGPGTRLTVL.

This clone was seen only a few times. CDR3 bases: TGTGCCAGCAGCCAGGCAGGGGGCTCGGATGAGCAGTTCTTC. Its translation: CASSQAGGSDEQFF. The V call is TRBV28, the J call TRBJ2-1, with TRBD1 matching over 8 bases. Germline V gene lookup returns CDR1 MDHEN and CDR2 SYDVKM. Trimming cost V 6 bases and J 8 bases; bases outside gene matches: 9. This CDR3 has 14 residues.

The rearrangement uses TRBV28 and TRBJ2-3; 7 positions agree with TRBD2. Trimming cost V 8 bases and J 4 bases; bases outside gene matches: 18. The CDR3 runs 17 residues. CDR1 MDHEN and CDR2 SYDVKM come from the germline V gene. CDR3 DNA sequence: TGTGCCAGCGGAATTCTAGGGCGGGAACGGGAGGCAGATACGCAGTATTTT. As protein: CASGILGREREADTQYF.

This sequence joins TRBV18 and TRBJ1-1; no clear D. This CDR3 contains 15 residues. V was pared by 4 bases and J by 0 bases, with 12 bases between. CDR1 is KGHSH and CDR2 is LQKENI in the germline V gene. The CDR3 coding sequence is TGTGCCAGCTCACTTGGTAGCGGATTGAACACTGAAGCTTTCTTT. Its translation is CASSLGSGLNTEAFF. Supplemented by reference TRBV18 and TRBJ1-1, the full variable domain reads NAGVMQNPRHLVRRRGQEARLRCSPMKGHSHVYWYRQLPEEGLKFMVYLQKENIIDESGMPKERFSAEFPKEGPSILRIQQVVRGDSAAYFCASSLGSGLNTEAFFGQGTRLTVV.

This rearrangement joins TRBV28 to TRBJ1-5, with D possibly being TRBD1 (5 bases). The ends were cut back, 7 bases at V and 4 bases at J, with 14 bases in the middle. The CDR3 runs 14 residues. CDR1 is MDHEN, CDR2 SYDVKM, per germline. The CDR3 is CASIIGVGNQPQHF. CDR3 coding DNA: TGTGCCAGCATTATAGGGGTCGGAAATCAGCCCCAGCATTTT.

The table lists this clone with a count of one. The V gene is TRBV2, the J gene TRBJ1-1; D gene unclear. In germline, CDR1 is SNHLY, CDR2 FYNNEI. V was shortened by 4 bases and J by 0 bases, with 9 bases between the two germline ends. This CDR3 comprises 14 residues. The CDR3 loop is CASSAGLMNTEAFF. In DNA form, the CDR3 reads TGTGCCAGCAGTGCAGGACTGATGAACACTGAAGCTTTCTTT.

The rearrangement links TRBV6-5 to TRBJ2-5; D gene uncertain. CDR3 length: 15 amino acids. Between the trimmed V and J ends, which lost 6 bases and 4 bases, there was a span of 18 bases. Germline values: CDR1 MNHEY, CDR2 SVGAGI. CDR3 region: CASSYRPGEAETQYF. As DNA, the CDR3 is TGTGCCAGCAGCTACCGCCCTGGGGAAGCAGAGACCCAGTACTTC.

This chain joins TRBV6-5 and TRBJ1-1; D gene ambiguous. CDR1 is MNHEY and CDR2 is SVGAGI in the germline V gene. V shed 5 bases and J shed 6 bases, with 7 bases lying between them. CDR3 length: 11 amino acids. In DNA, the CDR3 is TGTGCCAGCAGTCGAGGGTCTGAAGCTTTCTTT. It specifies CASSRGSEAFF.

The CDR3 is CASSPGTGIQETQYF. CDR3 DNA sequence: TGCGCCAGCAGCCCCGGGACAGGGATACAAGAGACCCAGTACTTC. V and J are TRBV5-1 and TRBJ2-5; 9 nucleotides agree with TRBD1. Germline-derived CDR1 and CDR2 are SGHRS and YFSETQ. Trimming took 4 bases from V and 2 from J; bases not matched to a gene: 6. The length of the CDR3 is 15 residues.

This clone was counted only a few times. The chain joins TRBV7-9 to TRBJ2-1; 7 nucleotides align to TRBD2. CDR3 length: 14 residues. Germline values: CDR1 SEHNR, CDR2 FQNEAQ (reference sequence). The V and J ends lost 2 bases and 5 bases, in that order; junction bases with no gene match: 3. The CDR3 spells CASSLTAGHNEQFF. As DNA, the CDR3 is TGTGCCAGCAGCTTAACAGCGGGGCACAATGAGCAGTTCTTC. Full variable domain (rest looked up from reference TRBV7-9 and TRBJ2-1): DTGVSQNPRHKITKRGQNVTFRCDPISEHNRLYWYRQTLGQGPEFLTYFQNEAQLEKSRLLSDRFSAERPKGSFSTLEIQRTEQGDSAMYLCASSLTAGHNEQFFGPGTRLTVL.